This TCR beta chain was observed in a study of blood T cell repertoires in COVID-19. Each participant's cohort was designated according to participant-reported clinical history. Under the authors' procedure: Amplifying reference gene primers gave estimates of nucleated cell counts. TCRdb's table, derived via immunoSEQ multiplex PCR, lists solely in-frame clones and lacks some. V and J calls and clone size are given by that table; D and trimming were obtained from the DNA. Of roughly 180,000 clones in the sample, around four fifths were seen once. V lost 1 base to trimming and J lost 8 bases, with 12 bases between them. Germline lookup yields CDR1 MGHRA and CDR2 YSYEKL. The CDR3 runs 14 residues.

The chain is built from TRBV4-1 and TRBJ1-5; D not certain. The receptor was isolated from a woman between 55 and 75 years old who had recovered from COVID-19. The specimen was PBMCs or T cells enriched from blood (not recorded which). CDR3 loop: CASSQGPGSKPQHF. The CDR3, as DNA: TGCGCCAGCAGCCAAGGTCCGGGATCGAAGCCCCAGCATTTT.